This T cell receptor beta chain was recovered during a study of T cells in localized non-small cell lung cancer. Clones were sequenced by immunoSEQ multiplex PCR, and TCRdb holds only the in-frame ones, with some missing. Among about 26,000 clones listed, 82% were seen once. Whole-study results and caveats: A median about 56 of the top 100 tumor clones appeared in adjacent lung. Sequencing was limited to one tumor region, leaving the possibility of heterogeneity open. Uninvolved neighboring lung showed the greatest T cell clonality, exceeding tumor. Longer overall survival was linked to higher blood T cell density.

CDR1 and CDR2 from the germline V gene are SGHNT and YENEEA. The CDR3 contains 13 residues. V was shortened by 1 base and J by 4 bases, with 7 bases between the two germline ends. This clone was recorded a few times. No antigen is known for it. The chain links TRBV11-3 to TRBJ1-2; D is undetermined. This sequence was found in a woman aged 35-75 years with stage I lung adenocarcinoma. This specimen was peripheral blood, taken before any cancer treatment. The CDR3 protein is CASSLGVSYGYTF. CDR3 coding DNA: TGTGCCAGCAGCTTAGGGGTTTCCTATGGCTACACCTTC.